This T cell receptor beta chain was identified during a study of identical twins. Study findings and constraints: Beta out-of-frame sequences showed weaker excess twin sharing. Analyses of zero insertions could, in part, be confounded by invariant MAIT and iNKT cells. Abundant beta clonotypes from cord blood bore fewer insertions; memory repertoires lacked this pattern.

CDR1 and CDR2 (germline): LNHDA, SQIVND (reference sequence). The CDR3 covers 13 residues. With 8 bases clipped from V and 8 bases from J, the junction kept 11 bases outside the gene matches. Unique molecular identifiers were present on the cDNA, and a universal primer site came from template switching. TCRdb re-called the 5' RACE reads through MiXCR, storing one row per CDR3 protein. The table records roughly 700,000 distinct CDR3 sequences, 8.5% to 9% of them present only once. On this clonotype itself: Its antigen is still unknown.

This same sample was also part of a study on yellow fever vaccine responses in identical twins.

The chain combines TRBV19 with TRBJ1-1; 7 positions match TRBD1. Sequencing was done on a sample of PBMCs. The receptor's source is a woman aged 18-30 years in good health. The CDR3 region has the DNA TGTGCCAGTCAAAATGACAGGGAACTAGAAGCTTTCTTT. Protein product: CASQNDRELEAFF.